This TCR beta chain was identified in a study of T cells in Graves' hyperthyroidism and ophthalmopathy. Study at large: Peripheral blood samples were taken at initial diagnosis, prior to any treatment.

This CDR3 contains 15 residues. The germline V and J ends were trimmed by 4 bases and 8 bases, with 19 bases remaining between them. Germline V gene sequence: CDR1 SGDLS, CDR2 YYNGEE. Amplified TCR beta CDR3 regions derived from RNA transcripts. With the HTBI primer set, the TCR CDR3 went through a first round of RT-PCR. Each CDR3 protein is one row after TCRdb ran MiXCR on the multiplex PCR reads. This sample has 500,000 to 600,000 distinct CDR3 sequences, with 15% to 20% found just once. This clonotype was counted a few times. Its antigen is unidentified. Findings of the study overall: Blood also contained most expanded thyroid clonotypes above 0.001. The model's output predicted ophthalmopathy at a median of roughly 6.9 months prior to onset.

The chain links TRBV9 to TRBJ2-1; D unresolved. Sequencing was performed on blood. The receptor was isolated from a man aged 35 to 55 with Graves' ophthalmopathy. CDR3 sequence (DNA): TGTGCCAGCAGCCCTACAAAAAATCCTGCCGATGAGCAGTTCTTC. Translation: CASSPTKNPADEQFF.